This TCR beta chain was obtained from a study of blood T cell repertoires in COVID-19. TCRdb's copy holds only in-frame clones and misses some; the assay was immunoSEQ multiplex PCR. The data hold about 210,000 clones, with 82% observed a single time. V shed 4 bases and J 2 bases; nucleotides not matched to a gene: 3. The germline V gene encodes CDR1 LNHDA and CDR2 SQIVND (reference sequence). The CDR3 length is 15 residues. V gene TRBV19 combines with J gene TRBJ1-5; TRBD1 agrees at 9 bases. The clonotype originates from a woman aged 40-49 years with acute or convalescent COVID-19. Sequencing was done on a sample of peripheral blood. This chain's CDR3 is CASSTWTGGNQPQHF. In DNA, the CDR3 is TGTGCCAGTAGTACCTGGACAGGGGGCAATCAGCCCCAGCATTTT.